Listed below are T cell receptor beta chains from one sample, sequenced in a study of blood T cell repertoires in COVID-19. The table came from immunoSEQ multiplex PCR; TCRdb's copy has only in-frame clones and leaves some out. The repertoire holds approximately 480,000 clones, with approximately 86% as singletons. The sequenced material came from PBMCs or T cells enriched from blood (not recorded which). These receptors all come from a woman aged 18-29 years who had recovered from COVID-19. Each CDR3 is given with its conserved first and last residue. The order of the fields is J gene, D gene, V gene, clone size, CDR3 protein, CDR3 DNA. A D gene is named only where the DNA matches it firmly. Some rows have no size entry. The others give once, few or many, or a class for an expanded clone.

TRBJ1-4	-	TRBV4-1	-	CASSQGGGNEKLFF	TGCGCCAGCAGCCAGGGGGGTGGTAATGAAAAACTGTTTTTT
TRBJ1-4	TRBD1	TRBV2	-	CASSVDRGDEKLFF	TGTGCCAGCAGTGTGGACAGGGGGGATGAAAAACTGTTTTTT
TRBJ1-5	TRBD1	TRBV19	-	CASSIRRGTGSSNQPQHF	TGTGCCAGTAGTATTCGACGGGGGACAGGGTCCTCCAATCAGCCCCAGCATTTT
TRBJ2-4	TRBD2	TRBV4-1	-	CASSLGLAGEKNIQYF	TGCGCCAGCAGCCTTGGACTAGCGGGGGAGAAAAACATTCAGTACTTC
TRBJ1-5	-	TRBV2	-	CASRTGLNQPQHF	TGTGCCAGCAGGACTGGCCTCAATCAGCCCCAGCATTTT
TRBJ1-1	TRBD1	TRBV25-1	-	CASSGAGGGTEAFF	TGTGCCAGCAGTGGAGCAGGGGGCGGAACTGAAGCTTTCTTT
TRBJ1-1	-	TRBV19	-	CASLDSAGRTEAFF	TGTGCCAGTCTCGATTCGGCAGGGAGGACTGAAGCTTTCTTT
TRBJ2-7	TRBD1	TRBV10-3	-	CAISGGTLGQVAYEQYF	TGTGCCATCAGTGGTGGGACCCTTGGACAGGTAGCCTACGAGCAGTACTTC
TRBJ1-4	TRBD1	TRBV6-5	-	CASSPDRGNEKLFF	TGTGCCAGCAGTCCGGACAGGGGGAATGAAAAACTGTTTTTT
TRBJ1-3	TRBD1	TRBV27	-	CASSPERGPLSGNTIYF	TGTGCCAGCAGCCCCGAGAGGGGGCCCCTCTCTGGAAACACCATATATTTT
TRBJ2-1	-	TRBV5-1	-	CASSVDSTLSYNEQFF	TGCGCCAGCAGCGTTGACTCTACCTTATCCTACAATGAGCAGTTCTTC
TRBJ1-2	-	TRBV5-4	-	CASSFGQSYGYTF	TGTGCCAGCAGCTTTGGGCAGTCCTATGGCTACACCTTC
TRBJ1-6	-	TRBV30	-	CAWKLNLYSPLHF	TGTGCCTGGAAGCTGAACCTTTATTCACCCCTCCACTTT
TRBJ2-2	TRBD1	TRBV19	once	CASSSRTGLDGELFF	TGTGCCAGTAGTTCCCGGACAGGGTTGGACGGGGAGCTGTTTTTT
TRBJ1-5	-	TRBV4-1	-	CASSQVGREVGQPQHF	TGCGCCAGCAGCCAAGTCGGCAGGGAAGTGGGTCAGCCCCAGCATTTT
TRBJ2-3	-	TRBV20-1	-	CSASFSSAVGTDTQYF	TGCAGTGCTAGTTTCTCCTCCGCGGTGGGCACAGATACGCAGTATTTT
TRBJ1-2	TRBD1	TRBV6-6	-	CASKDRENGYTF	TGTGCCAGCAAGGACAGGGAGAATGGCTACACCTTC
TRBJ2-3	-	TRBV5-1	-	CASSLDGESSTDTQYF	TGCGCCAGCAGCTTGGATGGAGAGTCTAGCACAGATACGCAGTATTTT
TRBJ2-7	-	TRBV6-5	-	CASSSPGDGYYEQYF	TGTGCCAGCAGTTCGCCGGGGGACGGTTACTACGAGCAGTACTTC
TRBJ2-1	TRBD2	TRBV30	once	CALSGGPYNEQFF	TGTGCCCTGAGCGGGGGGCCCTACAATGAGCAGTTCTTC
TRBJ2-3	-	TRBV7-2	-	CASSRSESTDTQYF	TGTGCCAGCAGTCGTAGCGAGAGCACAGATACGCAGTATTTT
TRBJ1-1	TRBD1	TRBV3-1/TRBV3-2	-	CASSPTPGEGASAFF	TGTGCCAGCAGTCCCACCCCTGGAGAGGGGGCCTCGGCTTTCTTT
TRBJ2-6	-	TRBV3-1/TRBV3-2	-	CASSPQFSGANVLTF	TGTGCCAGCAGCCCTCAGTTCTCTGGGGCCAACGTCCTGACTTTC
TRBJ2-3	-	TRBV11-3	-	CASSLTGGDTQYF	TGTGCCAGCAGCTTAACGGGGGGCGATACGCAGTATTTT
TRBJ2-4	-	TRBV7-2	-	CASSLVRGTENIQYF	TGTGCCAGCAGCTTAGTGCGGGGTACGGAAAACATTCAGTACTTC
TRBJ1-2	TRBD1	TRBV7-2	-	CASSLDAGGGGYTF	TGTGCCAGCAGCTTAGATGCAGGGGGCGGTGGCTACACCTTC
TRBJ1-2	TRBD1	TRBV6-6	-	CASDQTGTRYGYTF	TGTGCCAGCGACCAGACAGGGACTAGGTATGGCTACACCTTC
TRBJ1-2	-	TRBV29-1	-	CSVRATGGYTF	TGCAGCGTTAGAGCAACTGGTGGCTACACCTTC
TRBJ1-5	-	TRBV28	-	CASSPSGTSNQPQHF	TGTGCCAGCAGCCCTTCAGGGACAAGCAATCAGCCCCAGCATTTT
TRBJ2-7	TRBD2	TRBV29-1	-	CSVEKGGREQYF	TGCAGCGTTGAGAAGGGAGGGCGCGAGCAGTACTTC
TRBJ2-5	-	TRBV5-1	-	CASSLVVSGVETQYF	TGCGCCAGCAGCTTGGTGGTCTCGGGTGTAGAGACCCAGTACTTC
TRBJ2-3	-	TRBV3-1/TRBV3-2	-	CASSQDSRDTDTQYF	TGTGCCAGCAGCCAAGATTCCCGGGACACAGATACGCAGTATTTT
TRBJ1-3	-	TRBV18	-	CATSTPSSGNTIYF	TGTGCCACCTCTACACCTAGCTCTGGAAACACCATATATTTT
TRBJ2-7	-	TRBV21-1	-	CASSGGAPHEQYF	TGTGCCAGCAGCGGCGGTGCTCCTCACGAGCAGTACTTC
TRBJ1-2	-	TRBV5-1	-	CASSLPPPETYGYTF	TGCGCCAGCAGCCTTCCTCCGCCAGAAACCTATGGCTACACCTTC
TRBJ1-4	-	TRBV2	-	CASSVGPGVNEKLFF	TGTGCCAGCAGTGTGGGCCCAGGGGTTAATGAAAAACTGTTTTTT